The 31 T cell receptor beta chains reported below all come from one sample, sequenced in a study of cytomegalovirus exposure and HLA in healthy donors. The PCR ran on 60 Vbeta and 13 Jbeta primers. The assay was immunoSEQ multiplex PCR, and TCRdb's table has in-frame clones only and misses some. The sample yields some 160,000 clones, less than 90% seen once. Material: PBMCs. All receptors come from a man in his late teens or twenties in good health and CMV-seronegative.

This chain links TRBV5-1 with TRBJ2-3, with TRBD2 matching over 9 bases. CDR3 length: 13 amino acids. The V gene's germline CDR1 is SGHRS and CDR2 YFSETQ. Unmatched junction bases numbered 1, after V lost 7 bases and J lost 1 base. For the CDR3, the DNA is TGCGCCAGCCGGACTAGCGGCACAGATACGCAGTATTTT. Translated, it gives CASRTSGTDTQYF.

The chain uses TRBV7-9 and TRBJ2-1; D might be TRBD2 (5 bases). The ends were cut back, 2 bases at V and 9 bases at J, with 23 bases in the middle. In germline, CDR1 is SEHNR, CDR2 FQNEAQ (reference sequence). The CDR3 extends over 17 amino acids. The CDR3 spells CASSLNQADPSTFEQFF. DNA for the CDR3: TGTGCCAGCAGCTTAAATCAAGCGGACCCGAGTACCTTTGAGCAGTTCTTC.

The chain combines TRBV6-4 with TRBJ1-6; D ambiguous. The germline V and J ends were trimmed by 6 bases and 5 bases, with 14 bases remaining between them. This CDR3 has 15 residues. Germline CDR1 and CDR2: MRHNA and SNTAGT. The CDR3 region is CASSPGGGDNSPLHF. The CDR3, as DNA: TGTGCCAGCAGCCCCGGCGGCGGGGATAATTCACCCCTCCACTTT.

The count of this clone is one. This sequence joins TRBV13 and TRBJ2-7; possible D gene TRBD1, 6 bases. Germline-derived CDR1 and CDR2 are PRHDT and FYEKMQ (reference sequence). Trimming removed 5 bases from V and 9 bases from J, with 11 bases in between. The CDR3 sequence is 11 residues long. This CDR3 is CASSPRGGQYF. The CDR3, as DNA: TGTGCCAGCAGCCCCCGAGGGGGGCAGTACTTC.

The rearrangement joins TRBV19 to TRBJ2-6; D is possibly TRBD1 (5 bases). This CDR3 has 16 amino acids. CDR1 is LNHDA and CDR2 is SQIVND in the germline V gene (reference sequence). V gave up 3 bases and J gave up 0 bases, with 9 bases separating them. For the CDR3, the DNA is TGTGCCAGTAGTATCCAGGGTGGCTCTGGGGCCAACGTCCTGACTTTC. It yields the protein CASSIQGGSGANVLTF.

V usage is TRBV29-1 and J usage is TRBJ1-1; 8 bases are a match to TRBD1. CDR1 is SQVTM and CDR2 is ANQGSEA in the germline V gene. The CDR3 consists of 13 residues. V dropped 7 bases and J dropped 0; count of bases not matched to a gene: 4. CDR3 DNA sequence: TGCAGCGCCTGGACAGGGCTGAACACTGAAGCTTTCTTT. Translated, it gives CSAWTGLNTEAFF.

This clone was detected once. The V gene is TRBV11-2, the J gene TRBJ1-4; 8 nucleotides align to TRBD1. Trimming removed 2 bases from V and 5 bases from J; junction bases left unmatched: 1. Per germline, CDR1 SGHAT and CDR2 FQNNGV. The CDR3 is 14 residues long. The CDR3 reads CASSLNRGNEKLFF. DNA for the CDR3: TGTGCCAGCAGCTTAAACAGGGGGAATGAAAAACTGTTTTTT.

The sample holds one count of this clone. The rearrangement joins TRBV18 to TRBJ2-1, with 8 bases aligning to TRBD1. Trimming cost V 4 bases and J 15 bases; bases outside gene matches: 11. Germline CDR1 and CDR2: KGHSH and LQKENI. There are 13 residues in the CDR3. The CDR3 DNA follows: TGTGCCAGCTCACGACCTCAGGGGGCGCAGGGGTTCTTC. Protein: CASSRPQGAQGFF.

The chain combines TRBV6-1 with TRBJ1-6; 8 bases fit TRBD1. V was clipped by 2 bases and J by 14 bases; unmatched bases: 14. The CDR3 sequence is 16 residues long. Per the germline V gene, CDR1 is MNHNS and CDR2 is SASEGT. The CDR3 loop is CASSEYRAGGMGTLHF. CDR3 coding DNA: TGTGCCAGCAGTGAATATCGTGCAGGGGGCATGGGAACCCTCCACTTT.

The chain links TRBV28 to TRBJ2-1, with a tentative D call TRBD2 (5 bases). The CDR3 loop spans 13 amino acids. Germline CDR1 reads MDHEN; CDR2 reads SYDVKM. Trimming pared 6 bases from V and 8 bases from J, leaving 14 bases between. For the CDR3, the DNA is TGTGCCAGCAGGACAATGCTAGCCGATGAGCAGTTCTTC. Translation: CASRTMLADEQFF.

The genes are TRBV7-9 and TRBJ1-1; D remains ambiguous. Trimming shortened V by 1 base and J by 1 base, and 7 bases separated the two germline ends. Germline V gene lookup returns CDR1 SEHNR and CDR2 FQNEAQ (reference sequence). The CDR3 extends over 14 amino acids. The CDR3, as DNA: TGTGCCAGCAGCTTAGAACAGCCGAACACTGAAGCTTTCTTT. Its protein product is CASSLEQPNTEAFF.

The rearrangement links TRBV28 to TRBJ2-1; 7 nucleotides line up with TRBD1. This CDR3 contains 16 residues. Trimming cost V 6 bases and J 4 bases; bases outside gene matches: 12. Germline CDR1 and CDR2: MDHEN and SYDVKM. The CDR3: CASSSGTGVVYNEQFF. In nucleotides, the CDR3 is TGTGCCAGCAGCTCTGGCACAGGGGTGGTGTACAATGAGCAGTTCTTC. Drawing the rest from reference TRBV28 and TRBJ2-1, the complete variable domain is DVKVTQSSRYLVKRTGEKVFLECVQDMDHENMFWYRQDPGLGLRLIYFSYDVKMKEKGDIPEGYSVSREKKERFSLILESASTNQTSMYLCASSSGTGVVYNEQFFGPGTRLTVL.

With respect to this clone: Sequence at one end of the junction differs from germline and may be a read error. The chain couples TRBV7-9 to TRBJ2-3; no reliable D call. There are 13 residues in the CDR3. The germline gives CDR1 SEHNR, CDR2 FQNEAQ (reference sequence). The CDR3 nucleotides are TGTTCCAGCAGCTTACGAGAGACAGATACGCAGTATTTT. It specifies CSSSLRETDTQYF.

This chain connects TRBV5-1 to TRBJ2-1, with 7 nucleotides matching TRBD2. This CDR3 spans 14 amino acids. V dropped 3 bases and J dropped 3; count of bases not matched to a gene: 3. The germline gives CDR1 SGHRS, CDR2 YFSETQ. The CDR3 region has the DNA TGCGCCAGCAGCTGGGGGGGATACTACAATGAGCAGTTCTTC. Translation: CASSWGGYYNEQFF.

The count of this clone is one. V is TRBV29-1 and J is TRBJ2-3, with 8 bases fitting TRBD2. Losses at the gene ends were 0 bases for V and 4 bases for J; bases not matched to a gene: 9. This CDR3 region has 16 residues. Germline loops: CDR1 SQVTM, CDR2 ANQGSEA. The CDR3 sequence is CSVEDPPGGVADTQYF. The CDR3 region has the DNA TGCAGCGTTGAAGATCCTCCGGGAGGGGTGGCAGATACGCAGTATTTT.

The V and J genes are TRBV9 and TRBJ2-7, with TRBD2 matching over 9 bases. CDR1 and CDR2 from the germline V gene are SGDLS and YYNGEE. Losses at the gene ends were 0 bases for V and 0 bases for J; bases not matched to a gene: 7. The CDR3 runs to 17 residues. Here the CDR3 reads CASSVEAGGILSYEQYF. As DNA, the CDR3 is TGTGCCAGCAGCGTAGAGGCGGGGGGGATCCTCTCCTACGAGCAGTACTTC.

The CDR3 nucleotides read TGTGCCAGCAGCTCCCCCGGGCCGGGATGGGTCCCCTCAGAGACCCAGTACTTC. Translating gives CASSSPGPGWVPSETQYF. This chain joins TRBV7-2 and TRBJ2-5, with D perhaps TRBD2 (5 bases). The CDR3 spans 18 residues. Trimming pared 4 bases from V and 4 bases from J, leaving 25 bases between. From germline, CDR1 is SGHTA and CDR2 FQGNSA.

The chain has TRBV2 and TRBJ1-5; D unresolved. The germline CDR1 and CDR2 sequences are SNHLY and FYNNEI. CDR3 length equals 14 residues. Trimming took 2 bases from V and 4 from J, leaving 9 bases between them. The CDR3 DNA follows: TGTGCCAGCAGTGAAAGAGACACTAATCAGCCCCAGCATTTT. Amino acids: CASSERDTNQPQHF.

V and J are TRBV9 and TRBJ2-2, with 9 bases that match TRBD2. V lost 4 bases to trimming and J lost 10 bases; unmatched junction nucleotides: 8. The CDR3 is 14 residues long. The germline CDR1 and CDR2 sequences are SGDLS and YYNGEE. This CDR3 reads CASSTREGLVELFF. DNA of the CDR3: TGTGCCAGCAGCACGCGGGAGGGCCTGGTGGAGCTGTTTTTT.

CDR3 amino acids: CASSLWEFSYEQYF. For the CDR3, the DNA is TGTGCCAGCAGCCTATGGGAGTTCTCCTACGAGCAGTACTTC. The chain joins TRBV5-6 to TRBJ2-7, with D perhaps matching TRBD2 (5 bases). CDR3 length: 14 residues. Trimming left V 4 bases short and J 0 bases short, with 11 bases between. Germline V gives CDR1 SGHDT, CDR2 YYEEEE.

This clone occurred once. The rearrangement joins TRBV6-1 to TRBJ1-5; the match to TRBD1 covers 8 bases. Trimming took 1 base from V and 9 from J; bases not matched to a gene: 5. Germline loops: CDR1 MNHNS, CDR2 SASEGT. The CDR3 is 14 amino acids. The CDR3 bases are TGTGCCAGCAGTGAAGACAGGGGGGGGAGGCCCCAGCATTTT. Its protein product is CASSEDRGGRPQHF.

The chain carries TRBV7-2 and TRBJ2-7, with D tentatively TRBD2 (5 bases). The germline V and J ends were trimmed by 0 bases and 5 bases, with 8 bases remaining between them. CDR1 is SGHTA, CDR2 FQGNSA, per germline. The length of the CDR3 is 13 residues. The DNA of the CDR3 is TGTGCCAGCAGCTTAGCCCCTAGCCACGAGCAGTACTTC. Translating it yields CASSLAPSHEQYF.

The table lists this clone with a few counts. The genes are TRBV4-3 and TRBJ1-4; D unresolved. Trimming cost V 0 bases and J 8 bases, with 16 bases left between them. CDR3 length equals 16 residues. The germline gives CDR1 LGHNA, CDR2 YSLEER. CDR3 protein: CASSQERKAHGEKLFF. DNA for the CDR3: TGCGCCAGCAGCCAAGAACGGAAAGCCCACGGGGAAAAACTGTTTTTT.

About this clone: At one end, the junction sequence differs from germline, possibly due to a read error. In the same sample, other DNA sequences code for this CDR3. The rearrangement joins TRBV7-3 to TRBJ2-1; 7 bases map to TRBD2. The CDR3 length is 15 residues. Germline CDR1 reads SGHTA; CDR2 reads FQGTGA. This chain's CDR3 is CASSLGPSGFNEQFF. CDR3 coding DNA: TGCGCCAGCAGCTTAGGGCCTAGCGGTTTTAATGAGCAGTTCTTC.

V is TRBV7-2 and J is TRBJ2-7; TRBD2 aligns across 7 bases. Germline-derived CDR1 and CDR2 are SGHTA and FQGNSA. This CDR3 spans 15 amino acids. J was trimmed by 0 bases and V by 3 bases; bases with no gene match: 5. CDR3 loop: CASSFWRGTSYEQYF. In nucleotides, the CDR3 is TGTGCCAGCAGCTTTTGGCGGGGGACCTCCTACGAGCAGTACTTC.

CDR3 sequence: CASSFGRAMNTEAFF. The CDR3 DNA is TGTGCCAGCAGCTTCGGCAGGGCAATGAACACTGAAGCTTTCTTT. The chain combines TRBV7-2 with TRBJ1-1, with D possibly matching TRBD1 (5 bases). Germline CDR1 and CDR2: SGHTA and FQGNSA. Trimming took 3 bases from V and 0 from J, leaving 11 bases between them. This CDR3 has 15 residues.

Here the CDR3 reads CASSQCAWGGRETQYF. CDR3 in DNA: TGCGCCAGCAGTCAATGTGCTTGGGGGGGCAGAGAGACCCAGTACTTC. The chain carries TRBV23-1 and TRBJ2-5, with a tentative D call TRBD2 (7 bases). TRBV23-1 is identified as an open reading frame with a role that is uncertain. The CDR3 sequence is 16 residues long. V lost 1 base, J lost 4 bases, and 16 bases lay in between.

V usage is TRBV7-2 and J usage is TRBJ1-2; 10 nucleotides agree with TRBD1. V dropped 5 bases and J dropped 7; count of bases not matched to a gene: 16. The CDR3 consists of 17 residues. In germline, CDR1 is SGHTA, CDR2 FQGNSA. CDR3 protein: CASSVDRGQVFFSGYTF. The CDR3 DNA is TGTGCCAGCAGCGTCGACAGGGGGCAAGTCTTCTTCTCTGGCTACACCTTC.

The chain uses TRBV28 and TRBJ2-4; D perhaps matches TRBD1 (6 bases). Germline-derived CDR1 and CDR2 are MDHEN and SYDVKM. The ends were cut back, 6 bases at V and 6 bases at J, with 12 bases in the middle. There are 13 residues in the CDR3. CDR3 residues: CASSTTGPNIQYF. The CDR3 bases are TGTGCCAGCAGCACCACAGGGCCAAACATTCAGTACTTC.

For the CDR3, the DNA is TGTGCCAGCAGTCACCAAGGGACAGCAAAAGAGACCCAGTTCTTC. This encodes CASSHQGTAKETQFF. This chain links TRBV27 with TRBJ2-1, with 7 bases fitting TRBD1. Trimming took 5 bases from V and 13 from J; bases not matched to a gene: 17. The CDR3 has 15 residues. Germline CDR1 and CDR2: MNHEY and SMNVEV (reference sequence).

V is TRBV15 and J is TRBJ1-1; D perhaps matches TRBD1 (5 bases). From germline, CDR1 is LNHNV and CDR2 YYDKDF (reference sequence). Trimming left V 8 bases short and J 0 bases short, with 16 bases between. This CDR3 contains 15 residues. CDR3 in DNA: TGTGCCACCCAGGTAGATGGGGCCGTGAACACTGAAGCTTTCTTT. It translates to CATQVDGAVNTEAFF. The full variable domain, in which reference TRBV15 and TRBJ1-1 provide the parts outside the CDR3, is DAMVIQNPRYQVTQFGKPVTLSCSQTLNHNVMYWYQQKSSQAPKLLFHYYDKDFNNEADTPDNFQSRRPNTSFCFLDIRSPGLGDTAMYLCATQVDGAVNTEAFFGQGTRLTVV.